These 3 T cell receptor beta chains share one sample of origin, sequenced in a study of T cell responses to AZD1222 COVID-19 vaccine. Using immunoSEQ multiplex PCR, the repertoire was profiled, and TCRdb retains in-frame clones only, with some absent. The table has 90,000 to 110,000 clones, approximately 86% seen once. Sample: peripheral blood, taken on day 0 of MenACWY control vaccination. These receptors came from an adult in good health.

V gene TRBV11-2 combines with J gene TRBJ2-3; weak D call: TRBD1 (5 bases). CDR3 size: 14 residues. Germline V gives CDR1 SGHAT, CDR2 FQNNGV. V was clipped by 1 base and J by 6 bases, with 11 bases between them. DNA of the CDR3: TGTGCCAGCAGCTTAGGCCCCAGGGTGGATACGCAGTATTTT. Protein: CASSLGPRVDTQYF.

The chain employs TRBV7-3 and TRBJ1-1, with 9 bases aligning to TRBD1. The ends lost 3 bases at V and 7 bases at J; junction bases unmatched: 9. The CDR3 has 15 amino acids. Germline values: CDR1 SGHTA, CDR2 FQGTGA. The CDR3 sequence: CASSLGQGVVNEAFF. The CDR3 DNA follows: TGTGCCAGCAGCTTGGGACAGGGAGTAGTAAATGAAGCTTTCTTT.

This chain joins TRBV7-2 and TRBJ2-7, with 9 bases aligning to TRBD2. CDR3 length: 15 residues. After removal of 1 base from V and 7 bases from J, the junction contained 8 bases not matched to a gene. Germline CDR1 is SGHTA and CDR2 is FQGNSA. The CDR3 DNA is TGTGCCAGCAGCTTAGTAGGTCTAGCGGGGAATGAGCAGTACTTC. Amino acid sequence: CASSLVGLAGNEQYF.